A single sample is the source of the 14 T cell receptor beta chains below, sequenced in a study of T cells in Graves' hyperthyroidism and ophthalmopathy. The source material, RNA transcripts, was used to amplify TCR beta CDR3 regions. HTBI primers were used for first-round RT-PCR of the TCR CDR3. TCRdb independently ran MiXCR on the multiplex PCR reads; one entry per CDR3 protein. The sample carries hundreds of thousands of distinct CDR3 sequences, approximately 19% recorded once. Specimen: blood. The receptors shown here come from a woman aged 50 to 65 with Graves' hyperthyroidism that later progressed to Graves' ophthalmopathy.

This clonotype was counted ten times or more. The CDR3 sequence is CASSDSAETQYF. CDR3 nucleotides: TGTGCCAGCAGTGACTCCGCTGAGACCCAGTACTTC. This chain uses TRBV2 with TRBJ2-5; no reliable D call. The CDR3 contains 12 residues. V dropped 3 bases and J dropped 5 bases, with 7 bases sitting between them. Germline-derived CDR1 and CDR2 are SNHLY and FYNNEI. Full variable domain (missing parts from reference TRBV2 and TRBJ2-5): EPEVTQTPSHQVTQMGQEVILRCVPISNHLYFYWYRQILGQKVEFLVSFYNNEISEKSEIFDDQFSVERPDGSNFTLKIRSTKLEDSAMYFCASSDSAETQYFGPGTRLLVL.

The chain employs TRBV9 and TRBJ1-1; D is perhaps TRBD1 (6 bases). Trimming left V 3 bases short and J 4 bases short, with 13 bases between. Germline V gives CDR1 SGDLS, CDR2 YYNGEE. The CDR3 consists of 14 residues. CDR3 DNA: TGTGCCAGCAGCGCAACAGGGAGGGGCACTGAAGCTTTCTTT. Translating it yields CASSATGRGTEAFF.

The chain combines TRBV5-8 with TRBJ1-2; no reliable D call. Germline CDR1 and CDR2: SGHTS and YDEGEE. The CDR3 loop spans 15 amino acids. The V end lost 0 bases, the J end lost 4 bases, and 13 bases lay between the germline ends. CDR3 loop: CASSLARAAPYGYTF. The CDR3 DNA follows: TGTGCCAGCAGCTTGGCGCGGGCTGCCCCCTATGGCTACACCTTC.

The CDR3 nucleotides are TGTGCCAGCGGAGGGCAGGGAAAACAGCCCCAGCATTTT. This codes for CASGGQGKQPQHF. The chain is built from TRBV19 and TRBJ1-5, with D perhaps TRBD1 (5 bases). Trimming took 9 bases from V and 7 from J, leaving 16 bases between them. The CDR3 spans 13 residues. Germline V gives CDR1 LNHDA, CDR2 SQIVND (reference sequence).

This clonotype was recorded at least ten times. This chain connects TRBV20-1 to TRBJ2-7; the D is unclear. Germline values: CDR1 DFQATT, CDR2 SNEGSKA (reference sequence). V lost 6 bases, J lost 3 bases, and 9 bases lay in between. The CDR3 is 11 amino acids. In nucleotides, the CDR3 is TGCAGTGCGATCGACGGCTACGAGCAGTACTTC. Translated, it gives CSAIDGYEQYF.

This clonotype has ten or more counts. This chain uses TRBV2 with TRBJ1-5; no firm D call. Looked up from germline, CDR1 is SNHLY and CDR2 is FYNNEI. V was clipped by 5 bases and J by 9 bases, with 14 bases between them. The CDR3 runs 13 residues. CDR3 sequence (DNA): TGTGCCAGCAGTTCGGACCAAGCTAGGCCCCAGCATTTT. Its protein product is CASSSDQARPQHF.

This clonotype was found a few times. The V and J genes are TRBV10-1 and TRBJ2-3; tentatively, D is TRBD2 (6 bases). Deletions cut 4 bases from V and 4 bases from J, with 6 bases between. CDR3 length: 12 residues. Per the germline V gene, CDR1 is WNHNN and CDR2 is SYGVQD (reference sequence). The CDR3 region is CASSASADTQYF. CDR3 DNA: TGCGCCAGCAGTGCTAGCGCAGATACGCAGTATTTT.

This clonotype was detected ten times or more. The chain couples TRBV7-9 to TRBJ2-1; TRBD2 matches 7 bases. CDR1 SEHNR and CDR2 FQNEAQ come from the germline V gene (reference sequence). The CDR3 is 16 amino acids. The trim removed 4 bases at V and 10 bases at J, leaving 16 bases unmatched. CDR3 nucleotide sequence: TGTGCCAGCAGCTACCCGATAGCGGGTCCTTCTGGGGAGCAGTTCTTC. Translation gives CASSYPIAGPSGEQFF.

This chain connects TRBV29-1 to TRBJ1-1, with no clear D. Germline CDR1 and CDR2: SQVTM and ANQGSEA. Trimming pared 0 bases from V and 1 base from J, leaving 9 bases between. CDR3 length equals 14 residues. The CDR3 sequence is CSVEDRGGNTEAFF. DNA of the CDR3: TGCAGCGTTGAAGACCGGGGAGGGAACACTGAAGCTTTCTTT.

V gene TRBV9 combines with J gene TRBJ1-4; weak D call: TRBD1 (6 bases). Between the trimmed V and J ends, which lost 0 bases and 8 bases, there was a span of 17 bases. The CDR3 consists of 16 residues. Germline V gene data show CDR1 as SGDLS and CDR2 as YYNGEE. The CDR3 loop reads CASSVDAGGLGEKLFF. The DNA for the CDR3 is TGTGCCAGCAGCGTAGATGCCGGGGGCTTAGGCGAAAAACTGTTTTTT.

On this clonotype itself: This sequence may be a read error, since a much larger clone differs from it by one base. The chain carries TRBV2 and TRBJ2-1, with D perhaps matching TRBD1 (5 bases). The CDR3 covers 13 residues. Germline V gene sequence: CDR1 SNHLY, CDR2 FYNNEI. V shed 9 bases and J shed 7 bases, with 16 bases lying between them. The CDR3 spells CASRQRIRNEQFF. CDR3 bases: TGTGCCAGTCGACAGAGGATTAGGAATGAGCAGTTCTTC.

At least ten counts were recorded for this clonotype. This chain joins TRBV30 and TRBJ1-1; TRBD1 might be the D (6 bases). This CDR3 spans 13 amino acids. Per germline, CDR1 GTSNPN and CDR2 SVGIG (reference sequence). V was pared by 4 bases and J by 10 bases, with 19 bases between. The CDR3 reads CAWTNAGGAGAFF. CDR3 coding DNA: TGTGCCTGGACCAACGCCGGGGGCGCGGGAGCTTTCTTT.

This sequence joins TRBV5-1 and TRBJ1-3; D call uncertain. V gave up 2 bases and J gave up 5 bases, with 14 bases separating them. The CDR3 runs to 15 residues. Germline-derived CDR1 and CDR2 are SGHRS and YFSETQ. CDR3 sequence reads: CASSFDASFRNTIYF. For the CDR3, the DNA is TGCGCCAGCAGCTTCGATGCGAGCTTTAGAAACACCATATATTTT.

This clonotype was observed at least ten times. The chain employs TRBV12-3 or TRBV12-4 and TRBJ2-6; D gene unclear. V dropped 7 bases and J dropped 4 bases, with 14 bases sitting between them. The CDR3 spans 15 residues. This CDR3 is CASTPRNVGANVLTF. The DNA of the CDR3 is TGTGCCAGCACCCCCCGGAATGTCGGGGCCAACGTCCTGACTTTC.